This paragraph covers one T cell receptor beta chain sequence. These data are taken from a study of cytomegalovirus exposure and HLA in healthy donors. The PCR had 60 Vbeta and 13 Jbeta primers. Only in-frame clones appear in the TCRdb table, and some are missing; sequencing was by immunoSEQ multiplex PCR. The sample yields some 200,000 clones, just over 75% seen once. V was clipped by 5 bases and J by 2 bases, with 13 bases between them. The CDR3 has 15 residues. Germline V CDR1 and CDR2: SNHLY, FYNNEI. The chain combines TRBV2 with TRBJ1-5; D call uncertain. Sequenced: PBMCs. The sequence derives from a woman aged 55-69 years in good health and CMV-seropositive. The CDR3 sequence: CASSREGSGNQPQHF. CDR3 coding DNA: TGTGCCAGCAGTCGAGAGGGATCGGGCAATCAGCCCCAGCATTTT. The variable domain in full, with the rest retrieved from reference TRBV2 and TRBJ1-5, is EPEVTQTPSHQVTQMGQEVILRCVPISNHLYFYWYRQILGQKVEFLVSFYNNEISEKSEIFDDQFSVERPDGSNFTLKIRSTKLEDSAMYFCASSREGSGNQPQHFGDGTRLSIL.